This TCR beta chain was sequenced in a study of control samples from healthy donors and cancer patients. This clone was recorded once. The data were produced by immunoSEQ multiplex PCR, yet TCRdb's version contains in-frame clones alone and is incomplete. The sample records approximately 160,000 clones, around 94% being singletons. The CDR3 runs to 15 residues. Unmatched junction bases numbered 6, after V lost 1 base and J lost 7 bases. CDR1 is LGHDT, CDR2 YNNKEL, per germline (reference sequence). This TCR was recovered from a woman younger than 30 in good health. The chain links TRBV3-1 (or the pseudogene TRBV3-2) to TRBJ2-1; 8 positions agree with TRBD2. The sequenced material came from blood. This CDR3 is CASSQGGRGGNEQFF. In nucleotides, the CDR3 is TGTGCCAGCAGCCAAGGGGGACGGGGGGGGAATGAGCAGTTCTTC.